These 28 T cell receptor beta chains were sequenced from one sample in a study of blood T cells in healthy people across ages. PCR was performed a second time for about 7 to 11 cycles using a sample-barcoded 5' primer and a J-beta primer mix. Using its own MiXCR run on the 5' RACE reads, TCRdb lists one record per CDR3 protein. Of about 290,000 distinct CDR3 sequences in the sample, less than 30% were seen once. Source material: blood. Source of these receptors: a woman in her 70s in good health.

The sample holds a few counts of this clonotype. CDR3 sequence: CSASEIAADTQYF. CDR3 nucleotide sequence: TGCAGTGCTAGTGAGATTGCCGCAGATACGCAGTATTTT. The J gene is TRBJ2-3, the V gene TRBV20-1; D not resolved. The CDR3 length is 13 residues. V lost 3 bases, J lost 4 bases, and 11 bases lay in between. The V gene's germline CDR1 is DFQATT and CDR2 SNEGSKA (reference sequence).

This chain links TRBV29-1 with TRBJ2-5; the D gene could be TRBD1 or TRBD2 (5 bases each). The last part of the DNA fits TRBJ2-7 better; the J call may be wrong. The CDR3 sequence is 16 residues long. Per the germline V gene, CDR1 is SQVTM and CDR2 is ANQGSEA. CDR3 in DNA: TGCAGCGTTTCAGGCTCGTTCAGGGACGGGTATAGCGAGCAGTACTTC. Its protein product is CSVSGSFRDGYSEQYF.

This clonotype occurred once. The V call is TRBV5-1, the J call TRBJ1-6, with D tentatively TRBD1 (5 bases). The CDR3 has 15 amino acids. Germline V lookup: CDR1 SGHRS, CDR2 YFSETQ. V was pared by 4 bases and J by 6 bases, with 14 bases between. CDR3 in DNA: TGCGCCAGCAGCCAACGACAGATTTCTAATTCACCCCTCCACTTT. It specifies CASSQRQISNSPLHF.

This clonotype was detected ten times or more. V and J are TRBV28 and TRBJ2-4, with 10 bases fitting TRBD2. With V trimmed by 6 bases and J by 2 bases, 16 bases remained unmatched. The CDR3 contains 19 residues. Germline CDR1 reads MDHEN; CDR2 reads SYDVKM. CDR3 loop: CASSSTGLLAGVTKNIQYF. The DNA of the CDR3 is TGTGCCAGCAGCTCTACGGGGCTGCTAGCGGGAGTTACCAAAAACATTCAGTACTTC.

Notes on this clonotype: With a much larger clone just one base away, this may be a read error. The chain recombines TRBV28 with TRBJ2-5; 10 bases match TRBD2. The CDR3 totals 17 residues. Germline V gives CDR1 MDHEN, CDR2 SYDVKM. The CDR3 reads CASSSYGGLAAKEAQYF. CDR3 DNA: TGTGCCAGCAGTTCCTATGGAGGACTAGCGGCGAAAGAGGCCCAGTACTTC.

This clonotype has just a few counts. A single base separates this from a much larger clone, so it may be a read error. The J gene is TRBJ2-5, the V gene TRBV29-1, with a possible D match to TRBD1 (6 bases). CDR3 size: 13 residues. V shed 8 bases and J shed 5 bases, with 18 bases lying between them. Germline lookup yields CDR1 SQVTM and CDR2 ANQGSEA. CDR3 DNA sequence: TGCAGCATTCCCAGGGCCACAGGGGAGACCCAGTACTTC. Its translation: CSIPRATGETQYF.

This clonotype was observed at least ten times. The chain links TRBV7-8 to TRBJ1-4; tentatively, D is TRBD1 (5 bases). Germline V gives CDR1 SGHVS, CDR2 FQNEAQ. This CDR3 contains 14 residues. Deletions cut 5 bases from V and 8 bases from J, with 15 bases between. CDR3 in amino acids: CASSPQGMFEKLFF. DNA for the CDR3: TGTGCCAGCAGCCCCCAGGGAATGTTCGAAAAACTGTTTTTT. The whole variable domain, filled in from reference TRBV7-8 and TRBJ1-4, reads GAGVSQSPRYKVAKRGQDVALRCDPISGHVSLFWYQQALGQGPEFLTYFQNEAQLDKSGLPSDRFFAERPEGSVSTLKIQRTQQEDSAVYLCASSPQGMFEKLFFGSGTQLSVL.

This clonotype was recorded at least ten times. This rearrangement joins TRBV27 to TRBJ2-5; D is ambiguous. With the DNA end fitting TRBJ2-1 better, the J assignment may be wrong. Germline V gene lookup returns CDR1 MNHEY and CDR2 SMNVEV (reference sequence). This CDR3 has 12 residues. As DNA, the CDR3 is TGTGCCAGCAGTAATTTGCCGGGCGCCCAGTTCTTC. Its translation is CASSNLPGAQFF.

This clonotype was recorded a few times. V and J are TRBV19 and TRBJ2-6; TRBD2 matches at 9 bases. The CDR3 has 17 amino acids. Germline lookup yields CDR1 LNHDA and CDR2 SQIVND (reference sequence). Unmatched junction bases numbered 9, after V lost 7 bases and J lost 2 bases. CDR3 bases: TGTGCCAGTACGATGGATGGCGGGAGGGCTGGGGCCAACGTCCTGACTTTC. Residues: CASTMDGGRAGANVLTF.

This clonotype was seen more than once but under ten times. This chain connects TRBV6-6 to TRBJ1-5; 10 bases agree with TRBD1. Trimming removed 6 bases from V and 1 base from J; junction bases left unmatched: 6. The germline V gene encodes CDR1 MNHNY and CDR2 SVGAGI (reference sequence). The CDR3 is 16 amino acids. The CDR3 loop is CASRPGQGTSNQPQHF. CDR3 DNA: TGTGCCAGCAGACCGGGACAGGGGACCAGCAATCAGCCCCAGCATTTT.

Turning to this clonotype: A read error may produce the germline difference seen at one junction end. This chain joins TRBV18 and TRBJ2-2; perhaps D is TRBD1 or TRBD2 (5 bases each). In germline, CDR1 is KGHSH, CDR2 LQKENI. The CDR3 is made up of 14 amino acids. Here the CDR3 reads CASSPSAGPGKLFF. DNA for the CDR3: TGTGCCAGCTCACCCTCCGCAGGGCCCGGGAAGCTGTTTTTT.

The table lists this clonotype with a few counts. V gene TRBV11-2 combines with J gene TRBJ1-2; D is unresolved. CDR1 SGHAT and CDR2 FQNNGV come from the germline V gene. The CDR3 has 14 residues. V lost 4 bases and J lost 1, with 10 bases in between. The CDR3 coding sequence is TGTGCCAGCAGCTACGGGCCCGTTAACTATGGCTACACCTTC. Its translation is CASSYGPVNYGYTF. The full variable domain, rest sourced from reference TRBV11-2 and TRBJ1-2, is EAGVAQSPRYKIIEKRQSVAFWCNPISGHATLYWYQQILGQGPKLLIQFQNNGVVDDSQLPKDRFSAERLKGVDSTLKIQPAKLEDSAVYLCASSYGPVNYGYTFGSGTRLTVV.

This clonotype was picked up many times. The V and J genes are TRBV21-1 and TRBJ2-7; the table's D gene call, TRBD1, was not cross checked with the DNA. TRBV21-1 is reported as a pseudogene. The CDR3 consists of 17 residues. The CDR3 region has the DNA TGTGCCAGCAGCAAGCCGCCGGAAATAGTAGGGGGCTACGAGCAGTACTTC. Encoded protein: CASSKPPEIVGGYEQYF.

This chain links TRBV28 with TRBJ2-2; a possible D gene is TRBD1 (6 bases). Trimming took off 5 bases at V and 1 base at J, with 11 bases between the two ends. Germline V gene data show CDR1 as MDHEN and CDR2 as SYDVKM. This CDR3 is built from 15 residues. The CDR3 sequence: CASSGGHMNTGELFF. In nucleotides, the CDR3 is TGTGCCAGCAGTGGGGGACACATGAACACCGGGGAGCTGTTTTTT.

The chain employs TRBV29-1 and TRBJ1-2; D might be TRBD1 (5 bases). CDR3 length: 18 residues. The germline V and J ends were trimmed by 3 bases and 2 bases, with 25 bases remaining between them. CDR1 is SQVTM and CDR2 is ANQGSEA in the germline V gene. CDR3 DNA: TGCAGCGTTGAGGTTGTGGGTATAGGAGGGGTAGAAAACTATGGCTACACCTTC. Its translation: CSVEVVGIGGVENYGYTF.

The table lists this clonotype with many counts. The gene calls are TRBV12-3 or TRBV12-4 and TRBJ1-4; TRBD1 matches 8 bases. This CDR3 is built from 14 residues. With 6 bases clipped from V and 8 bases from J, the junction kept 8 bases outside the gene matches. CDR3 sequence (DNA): TGTGCCAGCAGCCCCGGACAGGGAGTAGAAAAACTGTTTTTT. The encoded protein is CASSPGQGVEKLFF.

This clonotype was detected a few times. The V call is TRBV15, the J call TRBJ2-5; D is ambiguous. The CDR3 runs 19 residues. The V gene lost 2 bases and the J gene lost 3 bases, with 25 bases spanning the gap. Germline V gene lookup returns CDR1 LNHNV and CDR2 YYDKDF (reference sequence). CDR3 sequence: CATSRPLLGKRHHEETQYF. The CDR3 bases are TGTGCCACCAGCAGACCCCTCCTTGGAAAACGACACCACGAAGAGACCCAGTACTTC.

The CDR3 coding sequence is TGTGCCAGCAGCTTAAGGACTAGCGGGGCGGGCGAGCAGTTCTTC. Protein sequence: CASSLRTSGAGEQFF. This chain connects TRBV7-2 to TRBJ2-1, with 12 bases lining up with TRBD2. Trimming at V came to 2 bases and at J to 10 bases, leaving 6 bases not matched to a gene. Germline CDR1 reads SGHTA; CDR2 reads FQGNSA. The CDR3 spans 15 residues.

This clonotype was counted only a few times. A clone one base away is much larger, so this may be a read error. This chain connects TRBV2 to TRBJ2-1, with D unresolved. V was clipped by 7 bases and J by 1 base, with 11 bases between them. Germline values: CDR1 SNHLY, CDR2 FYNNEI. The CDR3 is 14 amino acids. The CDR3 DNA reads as TGTGCCAGCATTCCAGTGGTGTCCTACAATGAGCAGTTCTTC. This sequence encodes CASIPVVSYNEQFF.

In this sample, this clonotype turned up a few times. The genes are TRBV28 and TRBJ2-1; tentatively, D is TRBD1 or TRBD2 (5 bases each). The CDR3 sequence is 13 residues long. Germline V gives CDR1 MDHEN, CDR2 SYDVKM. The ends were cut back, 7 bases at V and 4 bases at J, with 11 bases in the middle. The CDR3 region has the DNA TGTGCCAGCACCGGGACGCCTTACAATGAGCAGTTCTTC. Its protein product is CASTGTPYNEQFF.

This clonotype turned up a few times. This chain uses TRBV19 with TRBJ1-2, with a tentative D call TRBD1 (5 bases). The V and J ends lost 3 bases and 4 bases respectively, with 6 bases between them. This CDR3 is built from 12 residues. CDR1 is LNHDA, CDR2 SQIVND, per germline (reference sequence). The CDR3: CASSIQGYGYTF. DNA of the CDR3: TGTGCCAGTAGTATCCAGGGCTATGGCTACACCTTC.

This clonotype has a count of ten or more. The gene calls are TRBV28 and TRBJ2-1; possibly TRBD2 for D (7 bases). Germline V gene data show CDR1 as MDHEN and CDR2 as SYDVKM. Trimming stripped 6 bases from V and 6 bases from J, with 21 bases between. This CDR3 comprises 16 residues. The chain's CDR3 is CASSLLAVGGTNEQFF. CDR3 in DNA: TGTGCCAGCAGCCTCCTAGCGGTAGGGGGTACCAATGAGCAGTTCTTC.

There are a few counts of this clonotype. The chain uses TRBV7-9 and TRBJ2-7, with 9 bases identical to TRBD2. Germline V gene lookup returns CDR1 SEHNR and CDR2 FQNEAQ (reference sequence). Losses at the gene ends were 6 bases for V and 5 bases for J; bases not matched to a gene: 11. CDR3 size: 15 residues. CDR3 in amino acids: CASSYTLAGRNEQYF. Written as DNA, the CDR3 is TGTGCCAGCAGTTATACTCTAGCGGGGAGAAACGAGCAGTACTTC.

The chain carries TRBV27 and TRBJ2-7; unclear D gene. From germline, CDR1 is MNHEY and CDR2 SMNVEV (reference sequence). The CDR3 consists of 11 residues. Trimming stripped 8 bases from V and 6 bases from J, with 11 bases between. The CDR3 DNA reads TGTGCCAGCGGGGTGAAACGCGAGCAGTACTTC. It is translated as CASGVKREQYF.

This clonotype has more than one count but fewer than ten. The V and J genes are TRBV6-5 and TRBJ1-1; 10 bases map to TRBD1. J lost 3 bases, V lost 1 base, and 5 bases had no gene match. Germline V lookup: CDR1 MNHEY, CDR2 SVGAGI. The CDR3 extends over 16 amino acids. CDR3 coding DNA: TGTGCCAGCAGTTACTACTCCGGGACAGGGGACACTGAAGCTTTCTTT. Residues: CASSYYSGTGDTEAFF.

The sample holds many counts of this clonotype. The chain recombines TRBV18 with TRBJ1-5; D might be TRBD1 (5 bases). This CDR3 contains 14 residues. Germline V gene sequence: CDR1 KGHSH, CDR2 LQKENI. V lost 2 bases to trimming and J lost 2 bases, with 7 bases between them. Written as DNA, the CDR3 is TGTGCCAGCTCACCAGGGGACGGCAATCAGCCCCAGCATTTT. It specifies CASSPGDGNQPQHF.

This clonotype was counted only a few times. CDR3 sequence reads: CATTTGVKNIQYF. In DNA, the CDR3 is TGTGCCACCACGACAGGGGTCAAAAACATTCAGTACTTC. The chain couples TRBV2 to TRBJ2-4; 8 bases map to TRBD1. J was trimmed by 3 bases and V by 10 bases; bases with no gene match: 5. The CDR3 spans 13 residues. Germline CDR1 and CDR2: SNHLY and FYNNEI.

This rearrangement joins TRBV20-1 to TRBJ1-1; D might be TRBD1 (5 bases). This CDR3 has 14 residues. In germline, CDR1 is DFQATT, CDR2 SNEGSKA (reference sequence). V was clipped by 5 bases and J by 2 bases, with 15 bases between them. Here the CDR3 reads CSAEGEGPNTEAFF. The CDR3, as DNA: TGCAGTGCTGAAGGGGAGGGACCCAACACTGAAGCTTTCTTT.